Listed below are T cell receptor beta chains from one sample, sequenced in a study of T cell clonotyping in hematopoietic cell transplantation. TCRdb keeps only in-frame clones here, not all; method: immunoSEQ multiplex PCR. In the table there are 3,500 or so clones, about 94% of which are singletons. The source material was peripheral blood mononuclear cells, sampled before stem cell transplant. The origin of the receptors is a woman aged 50 to 60 with chronic myeloid leukemia. Some clones in this sample may be carry-over from other donors' samples. CDR3s include the opening cysteine and the closing phenylalanine or tryptophan. The order of the fields is CDR3 protein, CDR3 DNA, J gene, D gene, CDR3 length, V gene, clone size. The D gene is left open where the match is weak. Size is omitted from some rows. Given values are once, few, many or a class for expanded clones.

CASSLDGTGELFF | TGTGCCAGCAGCTTAGACGGCACCGGGGAGCTGTTTTTT | TRBJ2-2 | NA | 13 | TRBV5-5 | NA
CAISTRVGNGYTF | TGTGCCATTTCGACCCGCGTCGGGAATGGCTACACCTTC | TRBJ1-2 | NA | 13 | TRBV10-3 | NA
CASSQDAGRADTEAFF | TGTGCCAGCAGCCAAGATGCGGGCAGGGCGGACACTGAAGCTTTCTTT | TRBJ1-1 | NA | 16 | TRBV4-2 | NA
CASSEVLSGFNQPQHF | TGTGCCAGCAGTGAAGTATTATCAGGGTTCAATCAGCCCCAGCATTTT | TRBJ1-5 | NA | 16 | TRBV2 | NA
CASSHPSTGKKTQYF | TGTGCCAGCAGCCACCCGTCTACAGGGAAAAAGACCCAGTACTTC | TRBJ2-5 | NA | 15 | TRBV7-2 | NA
CASSFLQPEEKLFF | TGTGCCAGCAGCTTTCTCCAGCCGGAAGAAAAACTGTTTTTT | TRBJ1-4 | NA | 14 | TRBV7-9 | NA
CASSLSISDGGNSYNEQFF | TGTGCCAGCAGTTTATCAATTTCGGATGGCGGAAACTCCTACAATGAGCAGTTCTTC | TRBJ2-1 | NA | 19 | TRBV28 | NA
CASRDRRNQPQHF | TGTGCCAGCCGGGACAGACGCAATCAGCCCCAGCATTTT | TRBJ1-5 | TRBD1 | 13 | TRBV2 | NA
CAWSGGSGGAMSDTQYF | TGTGCCTGGAGTGGCGGTAGCGGGGGGGCCATGTCAGATACGCAGTATTTT | TRBJ2-3 | TRBD2 | 17 | TRBV30 | NA
CASREGSSYEQYF | TGTGCCAGCAGGGAGGGGAGCTCCTACGAGCAGTACTTC | TRBJ2-7 | NA | 13 | TRBV7-9 | few
CASSGQIYNEQFF | TGTGCCAGCAGTGGCCAGATCTACAATGAGCAGTTCTTC | TRBJ2-1 | NA | 13 | TRBV6-1 | NA
CASSSPGLAETDTQYF | TGTGCCAGCAGCTCGCCGGGACTAGCGGAGACAGATACGCAGTATTTT | TRBJ2-3 | TRBD2 | 16 | TRBV5-4 | NA
CASSPSGVVYEQYF | TGTGCCAGCAGCCCATCTGGGGTTGTTTACGAGCAGTACTTC | TRBJ2-7 | NA | 14 | TRBV9 | once
CASSPGTGLSYGYTF | TGTGCCAGCAGCCCCGGGACAGGGCTCAGTTATGGCTACACCTTC | TRBJ1-2 | TRBD1 | 15 | TRBV4-2 | NA
CASSSRWGDQPQHF | TGTGCCAGCAGCTCAAGATGGGGGGATCAGCCCCAGCATTTT | TRBJ1-5 | NA | 14 | TRBV7-8 | NA
CATSRDLRGTEAFF | TGTGCCACCAGCAGGGACCTTCGAGGGACTGAAGCTTTCTTT | TRBJ1-1 | NA | 14 | TRBV15 | NA
CAWTGMNTEAFF | TGTGCCTGGACGGGCATGAACACTGAAGCTTTCTTT | TRBJ1-1 | NA | 12 | TRBV30 | NA
CASSFYSALPDGYTF | TGTGCCAGCAGTTTCTACTCGGCACTCCCAGATGGCTACACCTTC | TRBJ1-2 | NA | 15 | TRBV27 | once
CATSRGPSGNGETQYF | TGTGCCACCAGCAGGGGACCCTCCGGAAACGGAGAGACCCAGTACTTC | TRBJ2-5 | NA | 16 | TRBV15 | NA
CASSKRGRDSPTGELFF | TGTGCCAGCAGCAAACGGGGCCGGGACAGCCCCACCGGGGAGCTGTTTTTT | TRBJ2-2 | NA | 17 | TRBV21-1 | NA
CASSLAGPSTDTQYF | TGCGCCAGCAGCTTGGCGGGGCCCAGCACAGATACGCAGTATTTT | TRBJ2-3 | NA | 15 | TRBV5-1 | once
CASSPLQGRSYEQYF | TGTGCCAGCTCACCATTGCAGGGCCGCTCCTACGAGCAGTACTTC | TRBJ2-7 | NA | 15 | TRBV18 | NA
CASSQEPHSGTEAFF | TGCGCCAGCAGCCAAGAGCCCCATTCGGGCACTGAAGCTTTCTTT | TRBJ1-1 | NA | 15 | TRBV4-1 | NA
CATLPNSGADYGYTF | TGTGCCACCCTCCCAAACTCAGGGGCCGACTATGGCTACACCTTC | TRBJ1-2 | NA | 15 | TRBV6-1 | NA
CASSLGGLSTDTQYF | TGTGCCAGCAGCTTAGGAGGTCTCAGCACAGATACGCAGTATTTT | TRBJ2-3 | NA | 15 | TRBV5-5 | NA
CASSVGGGTGELFF | TGTGCCAGCAGCGTTGGAGGGGGCACCGGGGAGCTGTTTTTT | TRBJ2-2 | NA | 14 | TRBV9 | NA
CASSGTLNTGELFF | TGTGCCAGCTCTGGGACACTAAACACCGGGGAGCTGTTTTTT | TRBJ2-2 | NA | 14 | TRBV18 | NA
CASSTLYYSGSSSYEQYF | TGCGCCAGCAGCACCCTTTATTATAGCGGGAGTTCGTCCTACGAGCAGTACTTC | TRBJ2-7 | TRBD2 | 18 | TRBV4-1 | NA
CAWRLFYGENTEAFF | TGTGCCTGGAGACTTTTTTATGGGGAGAACACTGAAGCTTTCTTT | TRBJ1-1 | NA | 15 | TRBV30 | NA
CASSQTSTGGQRGYTF | TGTGCCAGCAGTCAAACGTCGACAGGGGGGCAACGGGGCTACACCTTC | TRBJ1-2 | TRBD1 | 16 | TRBV27 | NA
CASSGWGDYGYTF | TGTGCCAGCAGTGGCTGGGGGGACTATGGCTACACCTTC | TRBJ1-2 | NA | 13 | TRBV6-1 | NA
CASSNPSEEPTDTQYF | TGTGCCAGTAGTAACCCCTCGGAGGAGCCTACAGATACGCAGTATTTT | TRBJ2-3 | NA | 16 | TRBV19 | NA
CASSLMFGTGGYNEQFF | TGTGCCAGCAGTTTAATGTTCGGGACAGGGGGCTACAATGAGCAGTTCTTC | TRBJ2-1 | TRBD1 | 17 | TRBV28 | NA
CASSYDRQETQYF | TGTGCCAGCAGTTACGACAGGCAAGAGACCCAGTACTTC | TRBJ2-5 | NA | 13 | TRBV6-5 | NA
CASSLDRGRGEKLFF | TGTGCCAGCAGCCTCGACAGGGGGCGAGGGGAAAAACTGTTTTTT | TRBJ1-4 | TRBD1 | 15 | TRBV5-4 | NA
CASSLRGGAGPYNEQFF | TGTGCCAGCAGCTTAAGGGGCGGAGCGGGACCCTACAATGAGCAGTTCTTC | TRBJ2-1 | TRBD2 | 17 | TRBV7-2 | NA
CATGQTSGNTIYF | TGTGCGACTGGACAGACCTCTGGAAACACCATATATTTT | TRBJ1-3 | NA | 13 | TRBV19 | few
CASSLEAGAGEQYF | TGTGCCAGCAGCTTAGAGGCGGGGGCGGGCGAGCAGTACTTC | TRBJ2-7 | NA | 14 | TRBV7-7 | NA
CASSLGGGLEQYF | TGTGCCAGCAGCCTAGGGGGAGGGTTAGAGCAGTACTTC | TRBJ2-7 | NA | 13 | TRBV28 | once
CASILFDRGQYEQYF | TGTGCCAGCATCTTATTCGACAGGGGTCAATACGAGCAGTACTTC | TRBJ2-7 | TRBD1 | 15 | TRBV27 | NA
CASSPRGSRNEQFF | TGTGCCAGCAGCCCTCGAGGCAGTCGGAATGAGCAGTTCTTC | TRBJ2-1 | NA | 14 | TRBV9 | NA
CASSFQPTGTAYQETQYF | TGCGCCAGCAGCTTTCAACCCACCGGGACAGCGTACCAAGAGACCCAGTACTTC | TRBJ2-5 | TRBD1 | 18 | TRBV5-1 | NA
CASSVDRRGGNEQFF | TGTGCCAGCAGCGTAGATCGGCGGGGTGGCAATGAGCAGTTCTTC | TRBJ2-1 | NA | 15 | TRBV9 | once
CASSLPRSDEQFF | TGTGCCAGCAGCCTGCCCCGATCGGATGAGCAGTTCTTC | TRBJ2-1 | NA | 13 | TRBV7-8 | NA
CASSVGQGRNEKLFF | TGCGCCAGCAGTGTAGGACAGGGACGGAATGAAAAACTGTTTTTT | TRBJ1-4 | TRBD1 | 15 | TRBV10-1 | NA
CASSPGQGGHEQYF | TGTGCCAGCAGCCCAGGACAGGGCGGCCACGAGCAGTACTTC | TRBJ2-7 | TRBD1 | 14 | TRBV5-4 | NA
CASSRQVETQYF | TGTGCCAGCAGCCGACAGGTAGAGACCCAGTACTTC | TRBJ2-5 | NA | 12 | TRBV7-2 | NA
CASSSHWGTLLAHGANVLTF | TGTGCCAGCAGTTCCCACTGGGGAACACTCTTAGCCCATGGGGCCAACGTCCTGACTTTC | TRBJ2-6 | NA | 20 | TRBV28 | NA
CSAAPGTNYGYTF | TGCAGCGCAGCACCGGGGACTAACTATGGCTACACCTTC | TRBJ1-2 | NA | 13 | TRBV29-1 | NA
CASSLGTTTGAFF | TGTGCCAGCAGCTTAGGGACAACGACGGGGGCTTTCTTT | TRBJ1-1 | NA | 13 | TRBV7-9 | NA
CASSPLASGFQETQYF | TGTGCCAGCAGCCCCCTGGCTAGCGGGTTCCAAGAGACCCAGTACTTC | TRBJ2-5 | TRBD2 | 16 | TRBV7-2 | NA
CASSLGVVHSGNTIYF | TGTGCCAGCAGCTTAGGGGTGGTTCACTCTGGAAACACCATATATTTT | TRBJ1-3 | NA | 16 | TRBV7-8 | NA
CASSFGQGGEQYF | TGTGCCAGTAGTTTCGGACAGGGTGGCGAGCAGTACTTC | TRBJ2-7 | TRBD1 | 13 | TRBV19 | NA
CASSGNVGYEQYF | TGTGCCAGTAGTGGTAATGTCGGCTACGAGCAGTACTTC | TRBJ2-7 | NA | 13 | TRBV19 | NA
CASSFDGSGANVLTF | TGTGCCAGCAGTTTCGATGGATCTGGGGCCAACGTCCTGACTTTC | TRBJ2-6 | NA | 15 | TRBV6-4 | NA
CASSSPRFYSYEQYF | TGTGCCAGCAGTTCCCCCAGGTTCTACTCCTACGAGCAGTACTTC | TRBJ2-7 | NA | 15 | TRBV28 | NA
CASVQEAWQPQHF | TGTGCCAGCGTTCAGGAAGCGTGGCAGCCCCAGCATTTT | TRBJ1-5 | NA | 13 | TRBV2 | NA
CAISRILHPYEQYF | TGTGCCATCAGTAGGATCCTACACCCCTACGAGCAGTACTTC | TRBJ2-7 | NA | 14 | TRBV10-3 | few
CASSLTPVAVETQYF | TGTGCCAGCAGCTTAACCCCGGTCGCGGTTGAGACCCAGTACTTC | TRBJ2-5 | NA | 15 | TRBV7-7 | NA
CASSEGRAQETQYF | TGTGCCAGCAGTGAAGGAAGGGCTCAAGAGACCCAGTACTTC | TRBJ2-5 | NA | 14 | TRBV2 | NA